This is a list of T cell receptor beta chains from one sample in a study of early T cells in non-severe SARS-CoV-2 infection. One entry per CDR3 protein, called by TCRdb with MiXCR from the 5' RACE reads. The table has about 26,000 distinct CDR3 sequences, nearly 4.5% seen once; the top ten hold 4.5% to 7%. Source material: whole blood. Receptors were obtained from an adult who was a healthcare worker with PCR-confirmed SARS-CoV-2 infection or an uninfected control (not recorded which). The CDR3 runs from the conserved cysteine through the conserved F or W. D genes are given only for firm matches. Some rows mark clone size as missing; the rest say once, few, many or name a class of expanded clone.

>TRBV11-2|NA|TRBJ2-2|many
CASRAGAQKAKVGELFF
TGTGCCAGCAGAGCCGGGGCCCAAAAAGCAAAAGTCGGGGAGCTGTTTTTT
>TRBV10-2|NA|TRBJ2-2|many
CASSALARIGELFF
TGCGCCAGCAGTGCATTAGCTAGAATCGGGGAGCTGTTTTTT
>TRBV5-4|NA|TRBJ2-3|many
CASSLKKTVNTDTQYF
TGTGCCAGCAGCCTGAAGAAGACAGTGAACACAGATACGCAGTATTTT
>TRBV7-2|TRBD1|TRBJ1-5|many
CASSSRGNQPQHF
TGTGCCAGCAGCTCCAGGGGGAATCAGCCCCAGCATTTT
>TRBV12-3/TRBV12-4|NA|TRBJ1-3|many
CASSLTEVFPGNTIYF
TGTGCCAGCAGTTTGACGGAAGTCTTCCCCGGAAACACCATATATTTT
>TRBV12-3/TRBV12-4|NA|TRBJ1-2|many
CASRPDRSGYTF
TGTGCCAGCAGGCCCGACAGGAGCGGCTACACCTTC
>TRBV6-6|NA|TRBJ2-2|many
CASSHPKNTGELFF
TGTGCCAGCAGCCACCCGAAGAACACCGGGGAGCTGTTTTTT
>TRBV2|NA|TRBJ2-6|many
CASGVAAFFSGANVLTF
TGTGCCAGCGGTGTAGCGGCCTTCTTCTCTGGGGCCAACGTCCTGACTTTC
>TRBV12-3/TRBV12-4|TRBD1|TRBJ2-6|many
CASSPGQGIPGANVLTF
TGTGCCAGCAGTCCGGGACAGGGTATCCCTGGGGCCAACGTCCTGACTTTC
>TRBV5-1|NA|TRBJ2-7|few
CASREELSYEQYF
TGCGCCAGCAGAGAAGAGCTCTCCTACGAGCAGTACTTC
>TRBV6-2/TRBV6-3|NA|TRBJ1-5|many
CASQDPGAYSNQPQHF
TGTGCCAGCCAAGATCCGGGGGCGTACAGCAATCAGCCCCAGCATTTT
>TRBV27|TRBD1|TRBJ1-1|many
CATTDRGPNTEAFF
TGTGCCACCACCGACAGGGGCCCTAACACTGAAGCTTTCTTT
>TRBV12-3/TRBV12-4|NA|TRBJ1-3|few
CASSPRTARSGNTIYF
TGTGCCAGCAGTCCCCGGACAGCCCGCTCTGGAAACACCATATATTTT
>TRBV20-1|TRBD2|TRBJ2-1|many
CSARDGGAANEQFF
TGCAGTGCTAGAGACGGGGGGGCGGCTAATGAGCAGTTCTTC
>TRBV5-6|TRBD2|TRBJ2-3|medium-sized
CASSLDLAGITDTQYF
TGTGCCAGCAGCTTGGACCTAGCGGGGATCACAGATACGCAGTATTTT
>TRBV7-2|TRBD2|TRBJ2-1|NA
CASSFPKKDSGGSYNEQFF
TGTGCCAGCAGCTTTCCAAAGAAAGATAGCGGGGGTTCCTACAATGAGCAGTTCTTC
>TRBV10-3|NA|TRBJ1-6|many
CAMRDSFDNSPLHF
TGTGCCATGAGAGACAGCTTCGATAATTCACCCCTCCACTTT
>TRBV12-3/TRBV12-4|NA|TRBJ2-1|many
CASRRGRQVNNEQFF
TGTGCCAGCAGGCGGGGTCGACAGGTCAACAATGAGCAGTTCTTC
>TRBV6-1|NA|TRBJ2-1|many
CASSYGSVDHNEQFF
TGTGCCAGCAGTTACGGATCAGTCGACCACAATGAGCAGTTCTTC
>TRBV7-2|NA|TRBJ2-3|many
CASSLALRADTQYF
TGTGCCAGCAGCTTAGCCCTTCGAGCAGATACGCAGTATTTT
>TRBV29-1|NA|TRBJ1-2|many
CSVDRPGGLGYTF
TGCAGCGTTGACCGACCGGGCGGTTTGGGCTACACCTTC
>TRBV10-2|NA|TRBJ1-2|many
CASSESTANYGYTF
TGCGCCAGCAGTGAGTCGACTGCTAACTATGGCTACACCTTC
>TRBV29-1|TRBD1|TRBJ2-5|many
CSVKGQPQETQYF
TGCAGCGTTAAGGGACAGCCCCAAGAGACCCAGTACTTC
>TRBV5-1|NA|TRBJ1-1|NA
CASSLDIMGTEAFF
TGCGCCAGCAGCTTGGACATAATGGGCACTGAAGCTTTCTTT
>TRBV6-5|TRBD1|TRBJ2-1|many
CASSYSTRGSYNEQFF
TGTGCCAGCAGTTACTCGACCAGGGGGTCCTACAATGAGCAGTTCTTC
>TRBV9|NA|TRBJ1-1|many
CASGGNTEAFF
TGTGCCAGCGGGGGGAACACTGAAGCTTTCTTT
>TRBV15|TRBD2|TRBJ2-2|many
CATSTGTSGGPRTGELFF
TGTGCCACCAGCACAGGGACTAGCGGGGGCCCCAGGACCGGGGAGCTGTTTTTT
>TRBV24-1|TRBD1|TRBJ1-6|many
CATSDWTGLNSPLHF
TGTGCCACCAGTGATTGGACAGGCCTTAATTCACCCCTCCACTTT
>TRBV11-3|NA|TRBJ2-7|many
CASSLGGPDEQYF
TGTGCCAGCAGCTTAGGCGGCCCCGACGAGCAGTACTTC
>TRBV20-1|NA|TRBJ2-3|many
CSARDQGSPTDTQYF
TGCAGTGCTAGAGATCAGGGATCCCCCACAGATACGCAGTATTTT
>TRBV7-3|NA|TRBJ1-1|many
CASSSQVGVNTEAFF
TGTGCCAGCAGCTCCCAGGTTGGGGTGAACACTGAAGCTTTCTTT
>TRBV6-5|TRBD1|TRBJ2-6|many
CASSYNRGTGANVLTF
TGTGCCAGCAGTTACAACAGGGGGACTGGGGCCAACGTCCTGACTTTC
>TRBV7-2|NA|TRBJ1-3|many
CASRPGAAGNTIYF
TGTGCCAGTCGGCCGGGGGCAGCAGGAAACACCATATATTTT
>TRBV6-2/TRBV6-3|TRBD2|TRBJ2-1|many
CASSYSGTRGRGEQFF
TGTGCCAGCAGTTACTCCGGGACTAGAGGGCGCGGTGAGCAGTTCTTC
>TRBV9|NA|TRBJ1-5|many
CASSAGVSNQPQHF
TGTGCCAGCAGCGCGGGGGTAAGCAATCAGCCCCAGCATTTT